This record looks at one TCR beta chain sequence and its context. The data originate from a study of cytomegalovirus exposure and HLA in healthy donors. Both 60 Vbeta primers and 13 Jbeta primers went into the PCR. Profiled with immunoSEQ multiplex PCR; TCRdb holds only in-frame clones, not every one. This sample's clone table lists around 74,000 clones. This CDR3 region has 14 residues. V was shortened by 0 bases and J by 1 base, with 6 bases between the two germline ends. Germline CDR1 is SGHRS and CDR2 is YFSETQ. The sequencing sample was made of PBMCs. V usage is TRBV5-1 and J usage is TRBJ2-3; D is possibly TRBD2 (5 bases). The receptor was derived from a man aged 30-40 years in good health and CMV-seronegative. The CDR3 DNA reads as TGCGCCAGCAGCTTGGATAGCGGCACAGATACGCAGTATTTT. This translates into CASSLDSGTDTQYF.